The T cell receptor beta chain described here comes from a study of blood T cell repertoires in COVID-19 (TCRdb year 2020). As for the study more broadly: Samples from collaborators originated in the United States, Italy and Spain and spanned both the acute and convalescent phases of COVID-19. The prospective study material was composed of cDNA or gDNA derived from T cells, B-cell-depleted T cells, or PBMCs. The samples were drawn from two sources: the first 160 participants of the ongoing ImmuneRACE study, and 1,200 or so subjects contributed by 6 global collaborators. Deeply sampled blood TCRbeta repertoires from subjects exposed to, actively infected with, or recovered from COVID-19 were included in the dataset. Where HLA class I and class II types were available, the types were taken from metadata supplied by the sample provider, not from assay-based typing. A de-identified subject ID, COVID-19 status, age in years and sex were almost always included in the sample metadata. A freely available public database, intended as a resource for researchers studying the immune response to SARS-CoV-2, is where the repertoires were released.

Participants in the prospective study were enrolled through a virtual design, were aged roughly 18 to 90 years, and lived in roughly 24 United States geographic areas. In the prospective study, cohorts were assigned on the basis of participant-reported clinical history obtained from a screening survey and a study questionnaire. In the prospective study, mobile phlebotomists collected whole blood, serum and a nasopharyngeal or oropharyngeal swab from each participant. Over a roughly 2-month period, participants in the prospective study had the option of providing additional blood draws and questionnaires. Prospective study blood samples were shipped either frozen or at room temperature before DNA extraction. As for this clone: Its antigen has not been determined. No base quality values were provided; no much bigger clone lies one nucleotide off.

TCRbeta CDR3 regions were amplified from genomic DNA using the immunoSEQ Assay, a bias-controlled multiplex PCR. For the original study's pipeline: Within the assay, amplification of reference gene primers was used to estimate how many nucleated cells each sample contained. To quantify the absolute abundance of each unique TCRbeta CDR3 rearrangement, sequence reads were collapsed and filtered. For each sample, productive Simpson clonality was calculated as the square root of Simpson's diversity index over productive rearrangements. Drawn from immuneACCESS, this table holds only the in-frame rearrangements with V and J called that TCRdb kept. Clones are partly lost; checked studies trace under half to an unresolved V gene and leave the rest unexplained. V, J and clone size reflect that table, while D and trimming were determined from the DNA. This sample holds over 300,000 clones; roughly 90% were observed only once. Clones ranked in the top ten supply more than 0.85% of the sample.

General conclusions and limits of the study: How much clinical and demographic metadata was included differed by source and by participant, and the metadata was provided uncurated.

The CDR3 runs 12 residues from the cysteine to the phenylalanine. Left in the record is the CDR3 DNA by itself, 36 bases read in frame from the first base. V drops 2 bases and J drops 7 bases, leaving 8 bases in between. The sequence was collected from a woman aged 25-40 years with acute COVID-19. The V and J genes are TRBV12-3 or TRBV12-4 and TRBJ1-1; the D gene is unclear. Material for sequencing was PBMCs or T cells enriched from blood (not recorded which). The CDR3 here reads CASSLSGVEAFF. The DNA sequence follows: TGTGCCAGCAGTTTATCAGGCGTTGAAGCTTTCTTT.